These T cell receptor beta chains were read from a single sample in a study of blood T cell repertoires in COVID-19. Here immunoSEQ multiplex PCR was the method, and the copy in TCRdb shows in-frame clones only, minus some. The sample holds 400,000 to 450,000 clones; roughly 89% are singletons and the top ten take roughly 0.87%. Input material: peripheral blood. The receptor source for this set is a young man with COVID-19, enrolled during active disease. CDR3s include the opening cysteine and the closing phenylalanine or tryptophan. The D gene is left open where the match is weak. Rows may omit the clone size; those that give it use once, few, many or a size class.

- | - | TRBJ2-1 | TRBV19 | CASSIASRSSYNEQFF | TGTGCCAGTAGTATCGCTAGCCGAAGCTCCTACAATGAGCAGTTCTTC
- | - | TRBJ2-7 | TRBV9 | CASSVGGGTYEQYF | TGTGCCAGCAGCGTGGGTGGCGGTACCTACGAGCAGTACTTC
- | - | TRBJ1-5 | TRBV6-5 | CASSRTSSGNQPQHF | TGTGCCAGCAGTCGGACATCCTCGGGCAATCAGCCCCAGCATTTT
TRBD1 | once | TRBJ1-4 | TRBV12-3/TRBV12-4 | CASSSGQGEKLFF | TGTGCCAGCAGTTCCGGACAGGGTGAAAAACTGTTTTTT
- | - | TRBJ2-5 | TRBV18 | CASSPQLGSVETQYF | TGTGCCAGCTCACCACAATTAGGCAGCGTTGAGACCCAGTACTTC
TRBD1 | once | TRBJ2-3 | TRBV2 | CASSPIPGQGTDTQYF | TGTGCCAGCAGTCCAATCCCGGGACAGGGAACAGATACGCAGTATTTT
- | - | TRBJ2-2 | TRBV2 | CASSDSGTLTTVTGELFF | TGTGCCAGCAGTGACTCCGGGACTTTAACGACGGTCACCGGGGAGCTGTTTTTT
- | - | TRBJ2-2 | TRBV6-4 | CASSVNRASTGELFF | TGTGCCAGCAGTGTTAACAGGGCGTCCACCGGGGAGCTGTTTTTT
- | - | TRBJ1-2 | TRBV5-6 | CASSSEDRLDYGYTF | TGTGCCAGCAGCTCCGAAGACAGGTTGGACTATGGCTACACCTTC
TRBD2 | - | TRBJ2-1 | TRBV30 | CAWAKGLEVNEQFF | TGTGCCTGGGCCAAGGGACTAGAAGTTAATGAGCAGTTCTTC
- | - | TRBJ1-5 | TRBV30 | CAWSAGVQPQHF | TGTGCCTGGAGTGCCGGGGTCCAGCCCCAGCATTTT
TRBD1 | - | TRBJ2-7 | TRBV5-1 | CASSRRQGNEQYF | TGCGCCAGCAGCCGGAGACAGGGAAACGAGCAGTACTTC
TRBD1 | - | TRBJ2-7 | TRBV27 | CASSLIQGAKYEQYF | TGTGCCAGCAGCCTGATACAGGGGGCAAAATACGAGCAGTACTTC